This TCR beta chain was sequenced in a study of Graves' ophthalmopathy and Graves' hyperthyroidism. Study information: Prior to any treatment, peripheral blood was collected at the time of initial diagnosis. Findings of the study overall: Most thyroid clonotypes expanded beyond 0.001 frequency were also found in blood.

Amplification of TCR beta CDR3 regions used RNA transcripts. The authors performed first-round RT-PCR with HTBI primers and then a second-round multiplex PCR. TCRdb fed the multiplex PCR reads into MiXCR, producing one record per CDR3 protein. The sample holds some 200,000 distinct CDR3 sequences, less than 30% seen once. V dropped 3 bases and J dropped 5 bases, with 12 bases sitting between them. CDR3 length: 14 amino acids. The germline CDR1 and CDR2 sequences are KGHDR and SFDVKD. This clonotype has at least ten counts. Its cognate antigen is unknown. Ophthalmopathy in the donors was of moderate-to-severe activity, with CAS ≥3, NOSPECS ≥4 and duration under 3 months. Clinical symptoms, serum thyroxine, TRAb, thyroid ultrasound and orbital computed tomography were relied on for diagnosis.

The rearrangement uses TRBV24-1 and TRBJ1-2; maybe TRBD1 (5 bases). The receptor was isolated from a man aged 50-59 years with Graves' ophthalmopathy. The sample was peripheral blood. CDR3 sequence (DNA): TGTGCCACCAGTGATCCGGGGCGTGGGTATGGCTACACCTTC. It yields the protein CATSDPGRGYGYTF.